These 30 T cell receptor beta chains share one sample of origin, sequenced in a study of blood T cell repertoires in COVID-19. Assay used: immunoSEQ multiplex PCR; TCRdb lists only in-frame clones, some missing. The sample carries 110,000 to 150,000 clones, about 84% recorded once. Sequencing was performed on peripheral blood. These receptors were taken from a human donor in a cohort sampled during active COVID-19.

This chain uses TRBV18 with TRBJ2-3; D might be TRBD1 (5 bases). This CDR3 region has 13 residues. The V end was cut by 0 bases, the J end by 14 bases, with 15 bases between. Germline CDR1 KGHSH, CDR2 LQKENI. CDR3 sequence (DNA): TGTGCCAGCTCACCACCTGGGGCGTCCCCGTTGTATTTT. This codes for CASSPPGASPLYF. Full variable domain (rest looked up from reference TRBV18 and TRBJ2-3): NAGVMQNPRHLVRRRGQEARLRCSPMKGHSHVYWYRQLPEEGLKFMVYLQKENIIDESGMPKERFSAEFPKEGPSILRIQQVVRGDSAAYFCASSPPGASPLYFGPGTRLTVL.

The chain links TRBV9 to TRBJ2-1, with 9 positions matching TRBD2. Germline V CDR1 and CDR2: SGDLS, YYNGEE. With V trimmed by 3 bases and J by 9 bases, 10 bases remained unmatched. The CDR3 runs 15 residues. CDR3 in amino acids: CASSASGGRRGEQFF. Written as DNA, the CDR3 is TGTGCCAGCAGCGCAAGCGGGGGGAGGAGAGGTGAGCAGTTCTTC.

The chain combines TRBV12-3 or TRBV12-4 with TRBJ1-3, with D uncertain. This CDR3 is built from 13 residues. With 6 bases removed from V and 4 bases from J, the gap between germline ends came to 10 bases. The CDR3 protein is CASSQVYGNTIYF. DNA for the CDR3: TGTGCCAGCAGCCAAGTCTACGGAAACACCATATATTTT.

This clone was picked up a small number of times. For the CDR3, the DNA is TGTGCCAGCAGCCGGGGTCCAAACGGGTGGGAGACCCAGTACTTC. This encodes CASSRGPNGWETQYF. The rearrangement uses TRBV27 and TRBJ2-5; D is perhaps TRBD2 (5 bases). The CDR3 extends over 15 amino acids. Germline CDR1 MNHEY, CDR2 SMNVEV (reference sequence). V shed 6 bases and J shed 5 bases, with 19 bases lying between them.

This clone was counted once. This chain links TRBV4-3 with TRBJ1-5, with D tentatively TRBD1 (6 bases). V lost 6 bases, J lost 0 bases, and 12 bases lay in between. Germline CDR1 and CDR2: LGHNA and YSLEER. This CDR3 contains 15 residues. As DNA, the CDR3 is TGCGCCAGCAGTCTTGACAGGCGTAGCAATCAGCCCCAGCATTTT. As protein: CASSLDRRSNQPQHF.

This sequence joins TRBV7-6 and TRBJ2-1; 10 bases are a match to TRBD2. V shed 2 bases, J shed 4 bases, and the junction held 2 bases outside the gene matches. The CDR3 is 15 amino acids. In germline, CDR1 is SGHVS, CDR2 FNYEAQ. CDR3 region: CASSLLAGAYNEQFF. The CDR3 DNA follows: TGTGCCAGCAGCTTACTAGCGGGGGCTTACAATGAGCAGTTCTTC.

The V gene is TRBV2, the J gene TRBJ2-1, with 8 nucleotides matching TRBD2. The CDR3 has 14 residues. CDR1 is SNHLY and CDR2 is FYNNEI in the germline V gene. The V segment lost 6 bases and the J segment 4 bases; nucleotides outside the gene matches: 5. The DNA for the CDR3 is TGTGCCAGCAGGACATTAGCGGGATACAATGAGCAGTTCTTC. Its protein product is CASRTLAGYNEQFF.

This rearrangement joins TRBV10-3 to TRBJ2-5; 8 bases align to TRBD1. Germline CDR1 ENHRY, CDR2 SYGVKD. This CDR3 spans 12 amino acids. The CDR3 DNA follows: TGTCCGCAGGGGGCGCGGAGGGAGACCCAGTACTTC. Translating gives CPQGARRETQYF.

This clone came up many times. The chain couples TRBV5-1 to TRBJ1-6, with 7 bases lining up with TRBD1. Germline CDR1 SGHRS, CDR2 YFSETQ. This CDR3 has 17 amino acids. Trimming took 2 bases from V and 7 from J; bases not matched to a gene: 12. Here the CDR3 reads CASSLLHSGQINSPLHF. CDR3 nucleotides: TGCGCCAGCAGCTTACTTCATTCGGGACAGATAAATTCACCCCTCCACTTT.

The V and J genes are TRBV28 and TRBJ2-7; 9 bases are a match to TRBD2. Germline CDR1 is MDHEN and CDR2 is SYDVKM. The CDR3 covers 14 residues. J lost 2 bases, V lost 6 bases, and 5 bases had no gene match. This chain's CDR3 is CASRPGLATYEQYF. CDR3 DNA: TGTGCCAGCAGACCGGGACTAGCTACCTACGAGCAGTACTTC.

This chain's CDR3 is CASSQVGRGGSSGANVLTF. In nucleotides, the CDR3 is TGTGCCAGCAGCCAAGTCGGCAGGGGTGGTTCTTCCGGGGCCAACGTCCTGACTTTC. V is TRBV14 and J is TRBJ2-6; perhaps TRBD1 as D (6 bases). The germline CDR1 and CDR2 sequences are SGHDN and FVKESK. The V end was cut by 1 base, the J end by 4 bases, with 20 bases between. This CDR3 contains 19 residues.

V is TRBV6-1 and J is TRBJ2-3; TRBD1 aligns across 9 bases. V was clipped by 5 bases and J by 3 bases; unmatched bases: 3. The CDR3 loop spans 14 amino acids. Germline CDR1 MNHNS, CDR2 SASEGT. CDR3 in amino acids: CASSYGTGTDTQYF. The CDR3 DNA sequence: TGTGCCAGCAGTTATGGGACAGGGACAGATACGCAGTATTTT.

The CDR3 loop is CASSKQLPAGARGYTF. In DNA form, the CDR3 reads TGTGCCAGCAGTAAGCAGCTCCCGGCGGGGGCTCGTGGCTACACCTTC. The chain is built from TRBV5-6 and TRBJ1-2; maybe TRBD1 (6 bases). Germline V gene lookup returns CDR1 SGHDT and CDR2 YYEEEE. The CDR3 sequence is 16 residues long. The V gene lost 5 bases and the J gene lost 7 bases, with 24 bases spanning the gap.

This clone was seen once. The rearrangement uses TRBV14 and TRBJ1-3; D gene uncertain. With 6 bases removed from V and 4 bases from J, the gap between germline ends came to 10 bases. This CDR3 contains 13 residues. Looked up from germline, CDR1 is SGHDN and CDR2 is FVKESK. This chain's CDR3 is CASSYGSGNTIYF. The CDR3 DNA reads as TGTGCCAGCAGTTACGGGTCAGGAAACACCATATATTTT. Filled out from reference TRBV14 and TRBJ1-3, the complete variable domain reads EAGVTQFPSHSVIEKGQTVTLRCDPISGHDNLYWYRRVMGKEIKFLLHFVKESKQDESGMPNNRFLAERTGGTYSTLKVQPAELEDSGVYFCASSYGSGNTIYFGEGSWLTVV.

The chain is built from TRBV2 and TRBJ1-1; D unresolved. This CDR3 is built from 15 residues. From germline, CDR1 is SNHLY and CDR2 FYNNEI. The ends were cut back, 0 bases at V and 1 base at J, with 9 bases in the middle. CDR3 sequence reads: CASSEAPRGNTEAFF. DNA of the CDR3: TGTGCCAGCAGTGAAGCGCCCCGGGGGAACACTGAAGCTTTCTTT.

This chain uses TRBV13 with TRBJ2-3; TRBD2 agrees at 7 bases. Trimming removed 1 base from V and 4 bases from J; junction bases left unmatched: 2. Germline CDR1 and CDR2: PRHDT and FYEKMQ (reference sequence). The CDR3 length is 14 residues. The CDR3, as DNA: TGTGCCAGCAGCTTAGCGGGGGGTGCAGATACGCAGTATTTT. Translation gives CASSLAGGADTQYF.

The chain is built from TRBV6-5 and TRBJ2-7; D not certain. Trimming pared 6 bases from V and 1 base from J, leaving 10 bases between. Germline lookup yields CDR1 MNHEY and CDR2 SVGAGI. CDR3 length: 13 residues. This chain's CDR3 is CASSRSTSYEQYF. CDR3 nucleotide sequence: TGTGCCAGCAGCCGCTCTACGTCCTACGAGCAGTACTTC.

This clone appeared a few times. The rearrangement links TRBV7-8 to TRBJ1-5; possible D gene TRBD1, 6 bases. Germline V gene lookup returns CDR1 SGHVS and CDR2 FQNEAQ. The length of the CDR3 is 14 residues. Trimming stripped 5 bases from V and 5 bases from J, with 13 bases between. The CDR3 sequence is CASSPRQVDQPQHF. In DNA form, the CDR3 reads TGTGCCAGCAGCCCAAGACAGGTCGATCAGCCCCAGCATTTT. The full variable domain, in which reference TRBV7-8 and TRBJ1-5 provide the parts outside the CDR3, is GAGVSQSPRYKVAKRGQDVALRCDPISGHVSLFWYQQALGQGPEFLTYFQNEAQLDKSGLPSDRFFAERPEGSVSTLKIQRTQQEDSAVYLCASSPRQVDQPQHFGDGTRLSIL.

The chain joins TRBV6-6 to TRBJ1-4; D call uncertain. Germline-derived CDR1 and CDR2 are MNHNY and SVGAGI (reference sequence). The CDR3 has 12 amino acids. The ends were cut back, 7 bases at V and 8 bases at J, with 11 bases in the middle. CDR3 sequence reads: CASTNTNEKLFF. DNA of the CDR3: TGTGCCAGCACTAATACCAACGAAAAACTGTTTTTT.

This chain connects TRBV5-1 to TRBJ2-7; 9 positions match TRBD1. The germline CDR1 and CDR2 sequences are SGHRS and YFSETQ. There are 13 residues in the CDR3. The V segment lost 4 bases and the J segment 6 bases; nucleotides outside the gene matches: 5. CDR3: CASSVDRGGEQYF. Here the CDR3 DNA reads TGCGCCAGCAGCGTGGACAGGGGTGGCGAGCAGTACTTC.

The V call is TRBV2, the J call TRBJ1-2, with 8 bases aligning to TRBD1. The germline V gene has CDR1 SNHLY and CDR2 FYNNEI. This CDR3 has 13 amino acids. The ends lost 3 bases at V and 4 bases at J; junction bases unmatched: 1. CDR3 residues: CASSEDRAYGYTF. The CDR3 coding sequence is TGTGCCAGCAGTGAGGACAGGGCCTATGGCTACACCTTC.

This sequence joins TRBV7-3 and TRBJ2-7; 7 nucleotides align to TRBD1. CDR3 size: 15 residues. Germline CDR1 SGHTA, CDR2 FQGTGA. Germline trimming cut 2 bases from V and 0 bases from J; bases unmatched to any gene: 4. CDR3 coding DNA: TGTGCCAGCAGCTTACGTCCAGGGGGCTCCTACGAGCAGTACTTC. This translates into CASSLRPGGSYEQYF. Complete variable domain (other parts from reference TRBV7-3 and TRBJ2-7): GAGVSQTPSNKVTEKGKYVELRCDPISGHTALYWYRQSLGQGPEFLIYFQGTGAADDSGLPNDRFFAVRPEGSVSTLKIQRTERGDSAVYLCASSLRPGGSYEQYFGPGTRLTVT.

This rearrangement joins TRBV7-9 to TRBJ1-2, with D possibly matching TRBD1 (5 bases). The CDR3 extends over 17 amino acids. From germline, CDR1 is SEHNR and CDR2 FQNEAQ (reference sequence). V was trimmed by 4 bases and J by 5 bases, leaving 23 bases between them. CDR3 loop: CASSSLPWRDAIYGYTF. In nucleotides, the CDR3 is TGTGCCAGCAGCTCGCTCCCATGGCGGGACGCAATTTATGGCTACACCTTC.

The DNA of the CDR3 is TGTGCCAGCAGCCAAGCCCCGCGGAGGGTCGGGGTTCGCACTGAAGCTTTCTTT. Its translation: CASSQAPRRVGVRTEAFF. The rearrangement uses TRBV14 and TRBJ1-1; D is ambiguous. Trimming took 1 base from V and 4 from J, leaving 22 bases between them. CDR3 length: 18 amino acids. Germline CDR1 reads SGHDN; CDR2 reads FVKESK. The full variable domain, its missing parts supplied by reference TRBV14 and TRBJ1-1, is EAGVTQFPSHSVIEKGQTVTLRCDPISGHDNLYWYRRVMGKEIKFLLHFVKESKQDESGMPNNRFLAERTGGTYSTLKVQPAELEDSGVYFCASSQAPRRVGVRTEAFFGQGTRLTVV.

The V and J genes are TRBV6-1 and TRBJ1-1, with unresolved D. In germline, CDR1 is MNHNS, CDR2 SASEGT. Trimming stripped 2 bases from V and 0 bases from J, with 4 bases between. This CDR3 is 13 amino acids long. The CDR3 nucleotides read TGTGCCAGCAGTGAAACGGTGAACACTGAAGCTTTCTTT. The encoded protein is CASSETVNTEAFF.

The CDR3: CASMRGIVDTEAFF. The CDR3 bases are TGTGCCAGCATGAGGGGGATAGTCGACACTGAAGCTTTCTTT. V is TRBV6-5 and J is TRBJ1-1; maybe TRBD1 (6 bases). V was cut by 7 bases and J by 3 bases, with 15 bases left in between. Germline loops: CDR1 MNHEY, CDR2 SVGAGI. The CDR3 is 14 residues long.

This clone has a single count. The chain employs TRBV9 and TRBJ1-2; 7 bases match TRBD1. This CDR3 region has 13 residues. The germline gives CDR1 SGDLS, CDR2 YYNGEE. Germline trimming cut 2 bases from V and 6 bases from J; bases unmatched to any gene: 4. CDR3 coding DNA: TGTGCCAGCAGCGTTCCCCAGGGGGATGGCTACACCTTC. Its translation is CASSVPQGDGYTF.

CDR3 DNA sequence: TGTGCCAGCAGACCGCAGGGTTTAAGTCCCTACAATGAGCAGTTCTTC. Translating gives CASRPQGLSPYNEQFF. This chain uses TRBV6-4 with TRBJ2-1, with D tentatively TRBD1 (5 bases). Germline CDR1 reads MRHNA; CDR2 reads SNTAGT. The CDR3 consists of 16 residues. Trimming shortened V by 6 bases and J by 2 bases, and 17 bases separated the two germline ends.

This chain connects TRBV7-3 to TRBJ1-1; D not certain. V dropped 4 bases and J dropped 1 base, with 10 bases sitting between them. This CDR3 has 14 amino acids. Germline-derived CDR1 and CDR2 are SGHTA and FQGTGA. CDR3 amino acids: CASSSLLKNTEAFF. The CDR3, as DNA: TGTGCCAGCAGCTCGCTCCTAAAGAACACTGAAGCTTTCTTT.

This clone was seen just once. The chain couples TRBV28 to TRBJ2-7; 7 bases are a match to TRBD1. V lost 5 bases and J lost 6; bases outside the gene matches: 13. The germline CDR1 and CDR2 sequences are MDHEN and SYDVKM. The CDR3 contains 15 residues. The CDR3: CASSGGQLLGVEQYF. CDR3 coding DNA: TGTGCCAGCAGTGGGGGACAGCTACTTGGGGTCGAGCAGTACTTC.